These T cell receptor beta chains were read from a single sample in a study of CD8 T cells in Susac syndrome. TCRdb re-derived calls from the immunoSEQ multiplex PCR reads in MiXCR, one entry per CDR3 protein. Among 120,000 or so distinct CDR3 sequences listed, roughly 95% were seen once. Sequencing used CD4+ T cells from PBMCs. Source of these receptors: a human donor with Susac syndrome. The CDR3 runs from the conserved cysteine through the conserved F or W. The order of the fields is V gene, J gene, clone size, D gene, CDR3 DNA, CDR3 protein. D genes are given only for firm matches. Only some rows state a clone size, as once, few, many or a class for expanded clones.

>TRBV19|TRBJ1-2|.|TRBD1
TGTGCCAGTAAACTGGACAGGGCAATCGGTGGCTACACCTTC
CASKLDRAIGGYTF
>TRBV19|TRBJ1-2|.|.
TGTGCCAGTAGTATAACAGGGCCCTATGGCTACACCTTC
CASSITGPYGYTF
>TRBV28|TRBJ2-7|.|TRBD2
TGTGCCAGCAGCAGGGGAGGAGCGGGAGGGAGATACGAGCAGTACTTC
CASSRGGAGGRYEQYF
>TRBV6-1|TRBJ2-5|.|.
TGTGCCAGCAGCCGTATGGGACAAGGGGAAATGGAGACCCAGTACTTC
CASSRMGQGEMETQYF
>TRBV12-3/TRBV12-4|TRBJ2-1|.|TRBD2
TGTGCCAGCAGTTTGGGCGGGAGGGCCAGGGGTGAGCAGTTCTTC
CASSLGGRARGEQFF
>TRBV20-1|TRBJ1-2|.|.
TGCAGTGCTAGTAGGACAGACTATGGCTACACCTTC
CSASRTDYGYTF
>TRBV12-3/TRBV12-4|TRBJ2-3|.|.
TGTGCCAGCAGTTGGTATAGGGATACGCAGTATTTT
CASSWYRDTQYF
>TRBV24-1|TRBJ2-2|.|.
TGTGCCACCAGTGATCCCCGACGGGGAAACACCGGGGAGCTGTTTTTT
CATSDPRRGNTGELFF
>TRBV5-1|TRBJ2-1|.|.
TGCGCCAGCAGCTTCAGTGGTGGGCACAATGAGCAGTTCTTC
CASSFSGGHNEQFF
>TRBV11-2|TRBJ2-6|.|.
TGTGCCAGCAGGGAGACTGGGGCCAACGTCCTGACTTTC
CASRETGANVLTF
>TRBV29-1|TRBJ2-7|.|TRBD1
TGCAGCGCGGGACAGACCTACGAGCAGTACTTC
CSAGQTYEQYF
>TRBV24-1|TRBJ2-1|.|TRBD1
TGTGCCACCAGTGATTTGACGGGACAGTACAATGAGCAGTTCTTC
CATSDLTGQYNEQFF
>TRBV12-3/TRBV12-4|TRBJ2-7|once|TRBD2
TGTGCCAGCAGCCGGGGAGGGGACGAGCAGTACTTC
CASSRGGDEQYF
>TRBV18|TRBJ1-5|.|.
TGTGCCAGCCGGCAGGACACGCGAGCCCAGCATTTT
CASRQDTRAQHF
>TRBV3-1|TRBJ2-7|.|.
TGTGCCAGCAGCATTGGTGACGAGCAGTACTTC
CASSIGDEQYF
>TRBV29-1|TRBJ2-1|.|.
TGCAGCGTTACAGGGAGGGAGTGGTACAATGAGCAGTTCTTC
CSVTGREWYNEQFF
>TRBV5-4|TRBJ1-4|.|.
TGTGCCAGCAGCCCCTTTGTAGAGAGTGAAAAACTGTTTTTT
CASSPFVESEKLFF
>TRBV28|TRBJ2-5|.|TRBD2
TGTGCCAGCAGCGTAGCGGGAGGGGGCCAGGAGACCCAGTACTTC
CASSVAGGGQETQYF
>TRBV20-1|TRBJ2-3|.|TRBD2
TGCAGTGCTGATAGGCGGGAGGGCACAGATACGCAGTATTTT
CSADRREGTDTQYF
>TRBV9|TRBJ2-7|.|.
TGTGCCAGCAGCGTAGGAGGGTTTCTGGACAGTCCGTCCTACGAGCAGTACTTC
CASSVGGFLDSPSYEQYF
>TRBV24-1|TRBJ2-1|.|TRBD2
TGTGCCACCAGTGACCCACTAGCGGGAAACAATGAGCAGTTCTTC
CATSDPLAGNNEQFF